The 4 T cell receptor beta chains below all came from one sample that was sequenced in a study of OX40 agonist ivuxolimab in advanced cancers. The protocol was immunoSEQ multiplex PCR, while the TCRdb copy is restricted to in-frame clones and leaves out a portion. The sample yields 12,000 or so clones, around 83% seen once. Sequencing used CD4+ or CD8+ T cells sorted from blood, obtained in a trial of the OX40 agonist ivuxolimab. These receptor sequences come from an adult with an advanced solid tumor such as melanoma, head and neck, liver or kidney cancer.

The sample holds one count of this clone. This CDR3 reads CASSNTYEQYF. The CDR3 DNA follows: TGTGCCAGCAGTAACACCTACGAGCAGTACTTC. This chain connects TRBV5-6 to TRBJ2-7; D remains unclear. Germline CDR1 and CDR2: SGHDT and YYEEEE. The CDR3 extends over 11 amino acids. V dropped 5 bases and J dropped 2 bases, with 5 bases sitting between them.

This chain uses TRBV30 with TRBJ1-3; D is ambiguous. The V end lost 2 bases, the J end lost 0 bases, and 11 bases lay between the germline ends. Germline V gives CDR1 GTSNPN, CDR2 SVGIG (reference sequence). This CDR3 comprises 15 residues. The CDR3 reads CAWSLVRSSGNTIYF. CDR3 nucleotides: TGTGCCTGGAGTTTGGTCAGGAGCTCTGGAAACACCATATATTTT.

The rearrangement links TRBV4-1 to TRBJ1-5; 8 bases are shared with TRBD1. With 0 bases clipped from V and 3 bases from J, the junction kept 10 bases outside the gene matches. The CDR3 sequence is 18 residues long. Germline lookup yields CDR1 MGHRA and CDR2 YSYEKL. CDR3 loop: CASSQDRPTGGNNQPQHF. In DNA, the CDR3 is TGCGCCAGCAGCCAAGACCGTCCTACAGGGGGAAACAATCAGCCCCAGCATTTT.

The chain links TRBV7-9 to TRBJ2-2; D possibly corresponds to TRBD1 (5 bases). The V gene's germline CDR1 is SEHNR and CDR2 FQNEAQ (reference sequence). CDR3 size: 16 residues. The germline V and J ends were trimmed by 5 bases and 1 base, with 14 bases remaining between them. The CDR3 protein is CASSLDSALNTGELFF. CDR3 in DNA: TGTGCCAGCAGCCTTGACAGTGCCCTGAACACCGGGGAGCTGTTTTTT.